Reported below is one T cell receptor beta chain. Its target is not known. Germline assignment: CDR1 SGHRS and CDR2 YFSETQ. The CDR3 covers 14 residues. Trimming took off 2 bases at V and 5 bases at J, with 11 bases between the two ends. The table came from immunoSEQ multiplex PCR; TCRdb's copy has only in-frame clones and leaves some out. This sample has about 10,000 clones; roughly 93% occur once, and the top ten carry around 5.7%. This sample was included in a study of T cell clonotyping in hematopoietic cell transplantation. Findings and caveats of the study: Cells were unsorted, so CD4 and CD8 contributions were not separated. After transplant, recipient diversity fell while pathologically expanded clonotypes grew through day 180.

Recipients were bled about 28 days pretransplant and at posttransplant days 30, 100, 180. The V and J genes are TRBV5-1 and TRBJ2-1; D call uncertain. This specimen consisted of PBMCs, obtained 100 days after allogeneic stem cell transplant. The receptor comes from a male patient between 45 and 60 years old who had an allogeneic stem cell transplant from a related donor, so T cells may come from the graft donor. Some clones in this sample may be carry-over from other donors' samples. CDR3 in amino acids: CASSFPGTDNEQFF. CDR3 sequence (DNA): TGCGCCAGCAGCTTCCCAGGAACCGACAATGAGCAGTTCTTC.